The 9 T cell receptor beta chains below were found in one sample sequenced in a study of blood T cells in healthy people across ages. The authors ran a second PCR of about 6 to 12 cycles using a sample-barcoded 5' primer and a J-beta primer mix. Using its own MiXCR run on the 5' RACE reads, TCRdb lists one record per CDR3 protein. Among approximately 800,000 distinct CDR3 sequences, approximately 59% were seen once, and the ten largest hold around a quarter. Sequenced input: blood. All receptors come from a man aged 25 to 40 in good health.

The chain joins TRBV12-3 or TRBV12-4 to TRBJ2-3, with D possibly TRBD2 on 6 matching bases. The CDR3 has 13 amino acids. V was trimmed by 1 base and J by 4 bases, leaving 6 bases between them. CDR3 bases: TGTGCCAGCAGTTTAGGGGAGGCAGATACGCAGTATTTT. Translating gives CASSLGEADTQYF.

This rearrangement joins TRBV29-1 to TRBJ1-1, with D possibly matching TRBD1 (5 bases). This CDR3 comprises 14 residues. Per germline, CDR1 SQVTM and CDR2 ANQGSEA. The V end was cut by 3 bases, the J end by 4 bases, with 15 bases between. CDR3 amino acids: CSVEFSGRGTEAFF. CDR3 DNA sequence: TGCAGCGTTGAGTTTTCAGGGAGAGGCACTGAAGCTTTCTTT.

The chain joins TRBV6-5 to TRBJ1-5, with D possibly TRBD1 on 6 matching bases. CDR1 and CDR2 (germline): MNHEY, SVGAGI. Trimming took off 6 bases at V and 0 bases at J, with 12 bases between the two ends. This CDR3 is 15 amino acids long. The CDR3 DNA is TGTGCCAGCAGAACAGGGCTGTATAGCAATCAGCCCCAGCATTTT. As protein: CASRTGLYSNQPQHF.

There are a few counts of this clonotype. V usage is TRBV27 and J usage is TRBJ1-2, with 9 bases aligning to TRBD1. There are 13 residues in the CDR3. V shed 4 bases, J shed 7 bases, and the junction held 4 bases outside the gene matches. Germline lookup yields CDR1 MNHEY and CDR2 SMNVEV (reference sequence). CDR3 sequence: CASSSRDRVGYTF. The CDR3, as DNA: TGTGCCAGCAGTTCCCGGGACAGGGTTGGCTACACCTTC.

The chain combines TRBV19 with TRBJ1-5; tentative D call: TRBD1 (5 bases). The CDR3 loop spans 16 amino acids. Deletions cut 4 bases from V and 4 bases from J, with 17 bases between. CDR1 and CDR2 (germline): LNHDA, SQIVND (reference sequence). The chain's CDR3 is CASSNRGSGPNQPQHF. For the CDR3, the DNA is TGTGCCAGTAGTAACAGAGGATCAGGGCCGAATCAGCCCCAGCATTTT.

This chain joins TRBV4-2 and TRBJ2-1; D is uncertain. This CDR3 has 16 residues. In germline, CDR1 is LGHNA, CDR2 YNFKEQ. V was trimmed by 0 bases and J by 0 bases, leaving 9 bases between them. CDR3 protein: CASSQEGRPSYNEQFF. The CDR3 coding sequence is TGTGCCAGCAGCCAAGAGGGCAGGCCCTCCTACAATGAGCAGTTCTTC.

This chain links TRBV6-5 with TRBJ1-6, with a weak D call TRBD1 (5 bases). Germline values: CDR1 MNHEY, CDR2 SVGAGI. The V gene lost 7 bases and the J gene lost 5 bases, with 15 bases spanning the gap. The CDR3 loop spans 15 amino acids. The CDR3 loop reads CASNHPNRNNSPLHF. In DNA, the CDR3 is TGTGCCAGCAACCACCCCAACAGGAATAATTCACCCCTCCACTTT.

This clonotype was seen a handful of times. The chain uses TRBV29-1 and TRBJ2-4; D may be TRBD1 or TRBD2 (5 bases each). The CDR3 extends over 15 amino acids. V lost 2 bases and J 7 bases, leaving 18 bases between the germline ends. Germline CDR1 and CDR2: SQVTM and ANQGSEA. The DNA of the CDR3 is TGCAGCGTTGAACGTGGGACCCTCCATGGCAACATTCAGTACTTC. Amino acid sequence: CSVERGTLHGNIQYF. Full variable domain (missing parts from reference TRBV29-1 and TRBJ2-4): SAVISQKPSRDICQRGTSLTIQCQVDSQVTMMFWYRQQPGQSLTLIATANQGSEATYESGFVIDKFPISRPNLTFSTLTVSNMSPEDSSIYLCSVERGTLHGNIQYFGAGTRLSVL.

In the case of this clonotype: At one of its ends the junction is not consistent with the germline gene, which may arise from a read error. The rearrangement links TRBV25-1 to TRBJ2-1; maybe TRBD2 (5 bases). The CDR3 is made up of 13 amino acids. From germline, CDR1 is MGHDK and CDR2 SYGVNS. CDR3 residues: CASSEGLYNERFF. Here the CDR3 DNA reads TGTGCCAGCAGTGAAGGACTGTACAATGAGCGGTTCTTC.